This T cell receptor beta chain was observed in a study of blood T cell repertoires in COVID-19. Looking at the study overall: From the United States, Italy and Spain came samples of acute and convalescent COVID-19. Sources were T cells, B-cell-depleted T cells, or PBMCs; the material itself was cDNA or gDNA.

As for this clone: The same CDR3 is also encoded by other DNA sequences in this sample.

Germline CDR1 and CDR2: LNHDA and SQIVND (reference sequence). The CDR3 totals 12 residues. Trimming at V came to 5 bases and at J to 3 bases, leaving 0 bases not matched to a gene. In the original analysis: The authors estimated nucleated cell counts from reference gene primer amplification. Here immunoSEQ multiplex PCR was the method, and the copy in TCRdb shows in-frame clones only, minus some. V, J and clone size are taken as reported in that table, and D and trimming were inferred from the DNA itself. The data hold some 100,000 clones, with about 81% observed a single time. This clonotype originated in a woman aged 60-75 years with acute or convalescent COVID-19. The rearrangement joins TRBV19 to TRBJ2-7; the match to TRBD1 covers 8 bases. Material for sequencing was peripheral blood. The CDR3 nucleotides read TGTGCCAGTAGTGACAGGGGCTACGAGCAGTACTTC. Its translation is CASSDRGYEQYF.